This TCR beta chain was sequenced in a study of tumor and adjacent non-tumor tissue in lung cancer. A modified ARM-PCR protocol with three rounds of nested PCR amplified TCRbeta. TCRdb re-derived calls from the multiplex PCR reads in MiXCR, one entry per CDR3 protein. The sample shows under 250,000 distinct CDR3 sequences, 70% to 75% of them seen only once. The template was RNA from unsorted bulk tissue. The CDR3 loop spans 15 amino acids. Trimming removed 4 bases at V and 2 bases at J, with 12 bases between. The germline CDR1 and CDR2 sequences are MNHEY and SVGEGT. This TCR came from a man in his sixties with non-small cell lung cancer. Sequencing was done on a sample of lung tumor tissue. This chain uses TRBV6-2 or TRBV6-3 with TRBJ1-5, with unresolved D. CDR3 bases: TGTGCCAGCAGTTCCCCGACCGGGCGCAATCAGCCCCAGCATTTT. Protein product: CASSSPTGRNQPQHF.